The 7 T cell receptor beta chains listed next were all sequenced from one sample in a study of vaccination and CD4 T cells after COVID-19. Noted treatment: approximately nine-day PBMC culture with coronavirus spike peptide pools or control peptides (ViraFEST assay). These receptors' targets are unknown. The assay that was used to sequence DNA from cultured CD4+ T cells was the Oncomine TCR Beta short-read assay. Each CDR3 protein gets one entry after TCRdb re-called the PCR reads with MiXCR. The sample shows approximately 14,000 distinct CDR3 sequences, approximately 30% of them seen only once. Sequencing input: cultured CD4+ T cells from blood. The origin of the receptors is a human donor with COVID-19.

By share of the sample, this clonotype is medium-sized. V usage is TRBV2 and J usage is TRBJ1-6; 8 bases line up with TRBD1. Germline trimming cut 9 bases from V and 8 bases from J; bases unmatched to any gene: 6. The CDR3 covers 13 residues. CDR1 is SNHLY and CDR2 is FYNNEI in the germline V gene. Here the CDR3 DNA reads TGTGCCAGGGGCGGACAGGGTGATTCACCCCTCCACTTT. It specifies CARGGQGDSPLHF.

J is TRBJ2-1 and V is TRBV20-1, with a possible D match to TRBD2 (5 bases). The CDR3 is made up of 11 amino acids. Germline V CDR1 and CDR2: DFQATT, SNEGSKA (reference sequence). Trimming removed 5 bases at V and 5 bases at J, with 7 bases between. The CDR3 region is CSAQRNNEQFF. CDR3 nucleotides: TGCAGTGCTCAGCGGAACAATGAGCAGTTCTTC.

A single count supports this clonotype. This rearrangement joins TRBV18 to TRBJ1-6, with TRBD1 identical over 7 bases. CDR3 length equals 15 residues. Germline V gene data show CDR1 as KGHSH and CDR2 as LQKENI. Trimming removed 1 base from V and 5 bases from J; junction bases left unmatched: 2. The CDR3 region is CASSPLQGHNSPLHF. The CDR3, as DNA: TGTGCCAGCTCACCACTACAGGGGCATAATTCACCCCTCCACTTT.

The rearrangement links TRBV27 to TRBJ2-1, with 9 bases matching TRBD1. Germline-derived CDR1 and CDR2 are MNHEY and SMNVEV (reference sequence). V was pared by 1 base and J by 1 base, with 5 bases of the junction left unmatched. This CDR3 contains 17 residues. The CDR3 DNA sequence: TGTGCCAGCAGTTTATGGTCCGGGACAGGGTCCTACAATGAGCAGTTCTTC. Translating gives CASSLWSGTGSYNEQFF.

The chain recombines TRBV7-2 with TRBJ2-3; D gene ambiguous. Germline assignment: CDR1 SGHTA and CDR2 FQGNSA. This CDR3 is 13 amino acids long. The V end was cut by 7 bases, the J end by 4 bases, with 12 bases between. The CDR3 sequence is CASTTYSSDTQYF. In DNA form, the CDR3 reads TGTGCCAGCACCACTTACTCTTCAGATACGCAGTATTTT.

The V gene is TRBV7-2, the J gene TRBJ1-3; possible D gene TRBD1, 5 bases. Per the germline V gene, CDR1 is SGHTA and CDR2 is FQGNSA. With 4 bases removed from V and 0 bases from J, the gap between germline ends came to 7 bases. There are 14 residues in the CDR3. The CDR3 sequence is CASSSTVSGNTIYF. CDR3 sequence (DNA): TGTGCCAGCAGCTCGACAGTCTCTGGAAACACCATATATTTT.

V is TRBV6-1 and J is TRBJ2-7; 12 bases fit TRBD1. The V segment lost 6 bases and the J segment 3 bases; nucleotides outside the gene matches: 9. The CDR3 loop spans 16 amino acids. Germline CDR1 and CDR2: MNHNS and SASEGT. As DNA, the CDR3 is TGTGCCAGCAGGCGAGGGACAGGGGGCCCAAGCTACGAGCAGTACTTC. It specifies CASRRGTGGPSYEQYF.